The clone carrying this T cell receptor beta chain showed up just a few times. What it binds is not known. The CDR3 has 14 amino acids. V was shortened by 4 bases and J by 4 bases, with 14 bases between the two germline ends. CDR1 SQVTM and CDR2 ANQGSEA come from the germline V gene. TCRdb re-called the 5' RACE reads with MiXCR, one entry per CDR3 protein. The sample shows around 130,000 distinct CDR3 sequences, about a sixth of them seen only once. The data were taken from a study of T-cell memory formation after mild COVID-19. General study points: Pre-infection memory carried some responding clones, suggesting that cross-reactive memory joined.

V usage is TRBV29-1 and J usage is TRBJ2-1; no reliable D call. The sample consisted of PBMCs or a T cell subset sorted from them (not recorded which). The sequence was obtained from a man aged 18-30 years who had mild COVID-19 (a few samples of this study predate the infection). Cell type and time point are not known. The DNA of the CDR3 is TGCAGCGTTGTATGGCAAGACCATTACAATGAGCAGTTCTTC. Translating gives CSVVWQDHYNEQFF.